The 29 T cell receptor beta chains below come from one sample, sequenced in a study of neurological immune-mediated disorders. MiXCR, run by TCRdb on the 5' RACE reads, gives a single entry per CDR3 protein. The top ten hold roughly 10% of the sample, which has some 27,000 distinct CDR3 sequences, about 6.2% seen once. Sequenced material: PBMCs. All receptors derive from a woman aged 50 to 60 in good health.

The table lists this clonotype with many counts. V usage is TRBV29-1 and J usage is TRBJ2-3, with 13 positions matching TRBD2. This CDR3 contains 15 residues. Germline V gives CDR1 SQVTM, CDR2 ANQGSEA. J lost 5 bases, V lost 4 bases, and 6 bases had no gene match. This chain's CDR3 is CSVGTSGRAGDTQYF. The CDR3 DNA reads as TGCAGCGTTGGAACTAGCGGGAGGGCCGGAGATACGCAGTATTTT.

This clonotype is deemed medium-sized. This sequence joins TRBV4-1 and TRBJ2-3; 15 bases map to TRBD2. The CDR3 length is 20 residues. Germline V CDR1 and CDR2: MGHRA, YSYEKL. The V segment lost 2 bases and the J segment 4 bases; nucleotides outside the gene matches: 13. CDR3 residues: CASSQLGLAGGPSNPDTQYF. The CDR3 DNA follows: TGCGCCAGCAGCCAACTGGGACTAGCGGGGGGCCCGTCAAACCCAGATACGCAGTATTTT.

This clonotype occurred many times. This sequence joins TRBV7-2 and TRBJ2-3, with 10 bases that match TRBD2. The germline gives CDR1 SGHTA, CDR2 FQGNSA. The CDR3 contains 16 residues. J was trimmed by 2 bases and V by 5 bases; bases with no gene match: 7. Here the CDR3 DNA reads TGTGCCAGCAGCAGACTCCTAGCGGGAGCCACAGATACGCAGTATTTT. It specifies CASSRLLAGATDTQYF.

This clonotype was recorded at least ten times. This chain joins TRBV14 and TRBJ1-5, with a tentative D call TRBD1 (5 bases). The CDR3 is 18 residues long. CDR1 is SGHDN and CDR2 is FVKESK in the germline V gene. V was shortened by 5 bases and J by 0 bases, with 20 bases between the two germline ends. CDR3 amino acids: CASSKLGTGVDSNQPQHF. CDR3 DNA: TGTGCCAGCAGCAAGTTAGGGACCGGCGTCGATAGCAATCAGCCCCAGCATTTT.

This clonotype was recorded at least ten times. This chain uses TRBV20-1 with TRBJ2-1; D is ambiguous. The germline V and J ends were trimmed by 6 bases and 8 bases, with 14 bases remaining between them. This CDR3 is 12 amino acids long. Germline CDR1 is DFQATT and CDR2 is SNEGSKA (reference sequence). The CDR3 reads CSAARSVDEQFF. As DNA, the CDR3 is TGCAGTGCAGCGAGGAGTGTCGATGAGCAGTTCTTC.

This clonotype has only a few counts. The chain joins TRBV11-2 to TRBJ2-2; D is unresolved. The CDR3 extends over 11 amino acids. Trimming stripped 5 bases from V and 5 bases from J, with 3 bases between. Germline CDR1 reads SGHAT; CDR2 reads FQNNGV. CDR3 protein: CASSPTGELFF. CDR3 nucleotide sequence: TGTGCCAGCAGCCCTACCGGGGAGCTGTTTTTT.

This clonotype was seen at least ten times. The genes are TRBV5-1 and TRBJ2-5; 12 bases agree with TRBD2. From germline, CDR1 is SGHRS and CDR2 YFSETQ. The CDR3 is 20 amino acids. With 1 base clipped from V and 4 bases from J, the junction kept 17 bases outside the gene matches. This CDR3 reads CASSLRGNRPSGRAGETQYF. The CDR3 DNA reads TGCGCCAGCAGCTTGCGGGGGAATCGTCCTAGCGGGAGGGCCGGAGAGACCCAGTACTTC. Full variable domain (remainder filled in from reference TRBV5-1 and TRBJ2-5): KAGVTQTPRYLIKTRGQQVTLSCSPISGHRSVSWYQQTPGQGLQFLFEYFSETQRNKGNFPGRFSGRQFSNSRSEMNVSTLELGDSALYLCASSLRGNRPSGRAGETQYFGPGTRLLVL.

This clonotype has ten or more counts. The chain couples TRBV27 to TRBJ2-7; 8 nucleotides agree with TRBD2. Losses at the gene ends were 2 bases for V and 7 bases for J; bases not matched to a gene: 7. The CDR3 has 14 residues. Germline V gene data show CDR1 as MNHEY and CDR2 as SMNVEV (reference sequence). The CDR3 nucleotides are TGTGCCAGCAGTTTACTCGGGGGGGCTGGAGAGCAGTACTTC. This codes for CASSLLGGAGEQYF.

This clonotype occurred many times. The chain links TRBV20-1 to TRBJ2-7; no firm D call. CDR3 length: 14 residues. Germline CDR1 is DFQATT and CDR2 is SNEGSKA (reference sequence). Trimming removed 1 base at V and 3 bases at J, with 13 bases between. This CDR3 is CSARAQKGLYEQYF. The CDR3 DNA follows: TGCAGTGCTAGAGCCCAGAAGGGCCTCTACGAGCAGTACTTC.

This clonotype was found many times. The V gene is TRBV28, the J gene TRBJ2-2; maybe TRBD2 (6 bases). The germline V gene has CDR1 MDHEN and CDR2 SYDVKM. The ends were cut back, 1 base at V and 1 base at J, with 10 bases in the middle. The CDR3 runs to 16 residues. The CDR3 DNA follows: TGTGCCAGCAGTTTATTGGTAGCGGAGAACACCGGGGAGCTGTTTTTT. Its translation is CASSLLVAENTGELFF.

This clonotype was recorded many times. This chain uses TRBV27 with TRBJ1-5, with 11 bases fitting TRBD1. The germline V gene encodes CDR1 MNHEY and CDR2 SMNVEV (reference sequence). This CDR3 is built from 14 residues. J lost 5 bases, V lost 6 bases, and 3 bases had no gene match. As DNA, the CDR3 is TGTGCCAGCAGCCGGACAGGGGGCTATCAGCCCCAGCATTTT. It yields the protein CASSRTGGYQPQHF.

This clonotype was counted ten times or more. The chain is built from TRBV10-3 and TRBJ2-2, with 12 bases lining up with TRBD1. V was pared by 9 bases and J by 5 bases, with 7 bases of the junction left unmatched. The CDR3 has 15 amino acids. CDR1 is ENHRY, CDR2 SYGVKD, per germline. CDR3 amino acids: CAIRAGQGATGELFF. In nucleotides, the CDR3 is TGTGCCATTAGAGCGGGACAGGGGGCAACCGGGGAGCTGTTTTTT.

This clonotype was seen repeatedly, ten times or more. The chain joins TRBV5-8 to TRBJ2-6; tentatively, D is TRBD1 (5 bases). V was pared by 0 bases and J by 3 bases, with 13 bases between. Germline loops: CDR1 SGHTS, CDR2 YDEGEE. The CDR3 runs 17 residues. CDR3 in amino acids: CASSLVLKGYGANVLTF. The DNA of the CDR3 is TGTGCCAGCAGCTTGGTACTCAAGGGGTATGGGGCCAACGTCCTGACTTTC.

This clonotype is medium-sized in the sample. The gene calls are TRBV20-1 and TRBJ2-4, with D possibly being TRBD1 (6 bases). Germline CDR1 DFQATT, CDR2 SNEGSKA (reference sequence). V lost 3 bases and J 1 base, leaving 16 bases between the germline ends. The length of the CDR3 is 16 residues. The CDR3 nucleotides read TGCAGTGCTAGCCTGGGGGCAGGGAAGGCCAAAAACATTCAGTACTTC. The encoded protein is CSASLGAGKAKNIQYF.

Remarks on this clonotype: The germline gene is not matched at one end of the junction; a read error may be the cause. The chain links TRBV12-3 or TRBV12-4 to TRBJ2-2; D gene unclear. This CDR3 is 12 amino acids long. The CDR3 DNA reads TGTGCCAGAAGTTTAGCCTCCGTGGAGCTGTTTTTT. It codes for CARSLASVELFF.

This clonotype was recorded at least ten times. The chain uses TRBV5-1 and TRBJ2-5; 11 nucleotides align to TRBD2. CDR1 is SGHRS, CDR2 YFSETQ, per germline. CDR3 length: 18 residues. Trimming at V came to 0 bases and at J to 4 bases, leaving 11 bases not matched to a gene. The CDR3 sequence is CASSLALAGGSTGETQYF. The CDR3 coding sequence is TGCGCCAGCAGCTTGGCCCTAGCGGGGGGCTCCACGGGAGAGACCCAGTACTTC. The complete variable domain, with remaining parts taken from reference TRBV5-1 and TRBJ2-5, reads KAGVTQTPRYLIKTRGQQVTLSCSPISGHRSVSWYQQTPGQGLQFLFEYFSETQRNKGNFPGRFSGRQFSNSRSEMNVSTLELGDSALYLCASSLALAGGSTGETQYFGPGTRLLVL.

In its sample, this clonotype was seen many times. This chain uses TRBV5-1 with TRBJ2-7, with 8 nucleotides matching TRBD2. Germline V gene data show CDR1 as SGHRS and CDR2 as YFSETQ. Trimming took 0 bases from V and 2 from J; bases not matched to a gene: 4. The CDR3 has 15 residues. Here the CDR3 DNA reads TGCGCCAGCAGCTTGGGGGGACTAGGACCCTACGAGCAGTACTTC. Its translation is CASSLGGLGPYEQYF.

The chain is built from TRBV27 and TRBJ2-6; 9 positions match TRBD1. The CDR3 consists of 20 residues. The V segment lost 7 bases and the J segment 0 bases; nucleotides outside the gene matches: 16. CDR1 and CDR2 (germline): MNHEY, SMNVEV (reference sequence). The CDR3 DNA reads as TGTGCCAGCACCCGCTCGGTGGACAGGGGTAAGAGCTCTGGGGCCAACGTCCTGACTTTC. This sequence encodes CASTRSVDRGKSSGANVLTF.

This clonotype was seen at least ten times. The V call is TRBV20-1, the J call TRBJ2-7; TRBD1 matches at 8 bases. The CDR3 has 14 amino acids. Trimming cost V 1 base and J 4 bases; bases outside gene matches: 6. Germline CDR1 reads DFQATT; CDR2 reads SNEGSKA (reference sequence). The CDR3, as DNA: TGCAGTGCTAGAGCCCGGACAGGGTCGTACGAGCAGTACTTC. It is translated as CSARARTGSYEQYF.

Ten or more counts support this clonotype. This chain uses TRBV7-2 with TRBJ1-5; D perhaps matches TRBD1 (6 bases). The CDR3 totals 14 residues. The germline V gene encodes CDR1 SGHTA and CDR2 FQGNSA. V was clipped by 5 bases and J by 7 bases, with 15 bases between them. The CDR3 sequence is CASSTPGADQPQHF. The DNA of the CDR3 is TGTGCCAGCAGCACACCGGGGGCCGACCAGCCCCAGCATTTT.

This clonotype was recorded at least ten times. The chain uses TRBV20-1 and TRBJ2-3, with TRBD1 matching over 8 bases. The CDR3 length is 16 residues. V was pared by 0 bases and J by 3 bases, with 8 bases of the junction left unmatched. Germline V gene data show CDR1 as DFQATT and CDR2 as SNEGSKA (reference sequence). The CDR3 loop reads CSARDAGQGATDTQYF. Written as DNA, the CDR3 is TGCAGTGCTAGAGATGCAGGGCAGGGGGCTACAGATACGCAGTATTTT.

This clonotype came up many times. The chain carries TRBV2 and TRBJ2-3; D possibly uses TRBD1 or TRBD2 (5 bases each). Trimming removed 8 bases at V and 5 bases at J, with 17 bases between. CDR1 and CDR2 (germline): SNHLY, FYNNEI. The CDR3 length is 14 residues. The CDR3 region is CASGGGHWIDTQYF. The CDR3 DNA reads TGTGCCAGCGGGGGTGGCCATTGGATAGATACGCAGTATTTT.

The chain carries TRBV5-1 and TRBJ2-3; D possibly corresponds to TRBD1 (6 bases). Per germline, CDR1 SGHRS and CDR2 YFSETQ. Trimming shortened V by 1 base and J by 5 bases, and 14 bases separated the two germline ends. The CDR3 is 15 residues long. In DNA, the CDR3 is TGCGCCAGCAGCTTGCGAGGCGCAGGGGAAGATACGCAGTATTTT. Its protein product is CASSLRGAGEDTQYF.

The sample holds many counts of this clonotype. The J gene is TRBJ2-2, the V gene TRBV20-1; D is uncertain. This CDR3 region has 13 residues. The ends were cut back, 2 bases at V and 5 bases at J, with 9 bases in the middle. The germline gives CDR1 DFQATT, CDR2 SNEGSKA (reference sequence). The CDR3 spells CSARLRDTGELFF. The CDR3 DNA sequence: TGCAGTGCTAGACTTCGCGATACCGGGGAGCTGTTTTTT.

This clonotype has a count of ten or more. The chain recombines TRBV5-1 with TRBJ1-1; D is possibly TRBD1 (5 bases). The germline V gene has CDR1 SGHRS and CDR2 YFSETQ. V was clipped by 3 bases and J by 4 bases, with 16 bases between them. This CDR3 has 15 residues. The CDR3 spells CASSWQFSGSTEAFF. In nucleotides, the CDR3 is TGCGCCAGCAGCTGGCAGTTTTCAGGGAGCACTGAAGCTTTCTTT.

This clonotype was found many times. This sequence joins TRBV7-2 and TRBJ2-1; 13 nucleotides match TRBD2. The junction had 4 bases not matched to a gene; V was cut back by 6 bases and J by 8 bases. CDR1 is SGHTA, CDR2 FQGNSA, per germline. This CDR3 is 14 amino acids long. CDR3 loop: CASRKGLAGDEQFF. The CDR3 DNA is TGTGCCAGCAGGAAAGGACTAGCGGGAGATGAGCAGTTCTTC.

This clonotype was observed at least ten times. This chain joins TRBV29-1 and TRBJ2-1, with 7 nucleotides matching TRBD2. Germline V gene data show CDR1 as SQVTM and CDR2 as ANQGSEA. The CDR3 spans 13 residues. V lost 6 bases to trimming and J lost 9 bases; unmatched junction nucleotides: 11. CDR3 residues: CSVSFLLAAEQFF. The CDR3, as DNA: TGCAGCGTCAGCTTCCTTCTAGCGGCTGAGCAGTTCTTC.

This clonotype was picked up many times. CDR3 nucleotide sequence: TGTGCCAGCAGAAGGGACAGGGCCGGGGGCTACACCTTC. Translation gives CASRRDRAGGYTF. The chain uses TRBV2 and TRBJ1-2, with 9 nucleotides matching TRBD1. Germline loops: CDR1 SNHLY, CDR2 FYNNEI. The trim removed 6 bases at V and 8 bases at J, leaving 7 bases unmatched. This CDR3 is built from 13 residues.

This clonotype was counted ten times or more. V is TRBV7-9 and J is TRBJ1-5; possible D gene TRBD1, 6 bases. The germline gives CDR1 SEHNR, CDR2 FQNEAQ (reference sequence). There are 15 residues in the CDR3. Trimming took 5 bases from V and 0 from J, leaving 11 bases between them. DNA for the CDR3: TGTGCCAGCAGCGAGGACAGCCATAGCAATCAGCCCCAGCATTTT. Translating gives CASSEDSHSNQPQHF.